This T cell receptor (beta chain) stems from a study of T-cell reconstitution after alpha-beta-depleted transplantation in children. Study conclusions and caveats: T cells produced anew were the main source of T-cell counts and diversity one year after transplant. Surviving recipient T cells and thymic progenitors produced the high day-60 TCRbeta diversity seen in some patients. Reported findings indicate that, about two months after transplant, alpha-beta T cells came from several hundred expanded clones, which were derived from non-depleted graft cells.

The TCRbeta library incorporated unique molecular identifiers. Each CDR3 protein is one row after TCRdb ran MiXCR on the PCR reads. This table has roughly 100,000 distinct CDR3 sequences, approximately 6% appearing once. Trimming removed 0 bases from V and 15 bases from J, with 12 bases in between. Germline V gene data show CDR1 as SGHAT and CDR2 as FQNNGV. CDR3 length: 12 residues. This clonotype turned up a few times. Its specificity is unknown. Sequences were derived from PBMCs, mostly from graft donor cells, sampled 60 days after TCRalphabeta/CD19-depleted stem cell transplant. The chain links TRBV11-2 to TRBJ2-1; D remains unclear. The receptor comes from a female patient under 10 years old who had a stem cell transplant for Fanconi anemia, so the T cells may come from the graft donor. CDR3 DNA sequence: TGTGCCAGCAGCTTAGATCTTGGCTCAGGGTTCTTC. Residues: CASSLDLGSGFF.